These 32 T cell receptor beta chains came from one sample sequenced in a study of cytomegalovirus exposure and HLA in healthy donors (dated by TCRdb to 2015 to 2018). The library was obtained by the immunoSEQ multiplex PCR assay. Sourced from immuneACCESS, this table was stored by TCRdb with only in-frame sequences that have V and J called. A share of the clones is absent; for the studies checked, an unresolved V gene accounts for under half, and the remainder has no known explanation. For this sample there are tens of thousands of clones; 88% appear just once. The biggest ten clones account for about 6.7% of the sample. Material for sequencing was PBMCs. The receptors here all came from a woman aged 30 to 39 in good health and CMV-seronegative.

The table lists this clone with a count of one. This sequence joins TRBV2 and TRBJ2-7; TRBD2 might be the D (7 bases). The CDR3 covers 17 residues. V was trimmed by 5 bases and J by 5 bases, leaving 25 bases between them. Germline V CDR1 and CDR2: SNHLY, FYNNEI. CDR3 DNA sequence: TGTGCCAGCAGTTACCCGAGACAGGAGGGGGGGGGAAACGAGCAGTACTTC. It encodes CASSYPRQEGGGNEQYF.

As regards this clone: One end of the junction does not line up with germline, which may come from a read error. The chain has TRBV11-3 and TRBJ2-1, with TRBD1 matching over 10 bases. The CDR3 spans 15 residues. Germline CDR1 is SGHNT and CDR2 is YENEEA. CDR3 amino acids: CASSAGQGYYNEQFF. In DNA, the CDR3 is TGCGCCAGCAGCGCGGGACAGGGGTACTACAATGAGCAGTTCTTC.

This chain's CDR3 is CASSFDGGGGQPQHF. For the CDR3, the DNA is TGCGCCAGCAGCTTCGACGGAGGGGGCGGGCAGCCCCAGCATTTT. The chain uses TRBV5-1 and TRBJ1-5; 7 bases fit TRBD1. The germline gives CDR1 SGHRS, CDR2 YFSETQ. This CDR3 comprises 15 residues. The V segment lost 2 bases and the J segment 7 bases; nucleotides outside the gene matches: 9.

The rearrangement links TRBV20-1 to TRBJ2-7; D gene uncertain. V was pared by 0 bases and J by 7 bases, with 7 bases between. This CDR3 has 11 residues. Germline V CDR1 and CDR2: DFQATT, SNEGSKA (reference sequence). This CDR3 is CSARDAVEQYF. The CDR3 region has the DNA TGCAGTGCTAGAGATGCGGTAGAGCAGTACTTC.

The chain combines TRBV2 with TRBJ2-3, with D possibly matching TRBD2 (5 bases). The CDR3 runs to 12 residues. V gave up 4 bases and J gave up 8 bases, with 10 bases separating them. Germline loops: CDR1 SNHLY, CDR2 FYNNEI. The CDR3 reads CASSVSAGTQYF. The CDR3 bases are TGTGCCAGCAGTGTCAGTGCGGGTACGCAGTATTTT.

The CDR3 DNA follows: TGTGCCAGCAGGGGGGCTACTAGCGGATCCTACGAGCAGTACTTC. It encodes CASRGATSGSYEQYF. The rearrangement joins TRBV28 to TRBJ2-7; 8 nucleotides match TRBD2. Trimming cost V 6 bases and J 1 base; bases outside gene matches: 8. Germline CDR1 and CDR2: MDHEN and SYDVKM. This CDR3 has 15 residues. Looking up the rest from reference TRBV28 and TRBJ2-7 gives the full variable domain: DVKVTQSSRYLVKRTGEKVFLECVQDMDHENMFWYRQDPGLGLRLIYFSYDVKMKEKGDIPEGYSVSREKKERFSLILESASTNQTSMYLCASRGATSGSYEQYFGPGTRLTVT.

The V and J genes are TRBV6-5 and TRBJ2-7, with unresolved D. Germline CDR1 is MNHEY and CDR2 is SVGAGI. The CDR3 is 12 residues long. Trimming removed 2 bases from V and 6 bases from J, with 8 bases in between. The CDR3 DNA reads TGTGCCAGCAGTTACCTAGGCGGCGAGCAGTACTTC. Translated, it gives CASSYLGGEQYF.

V gene TRBV27 combines with J gene TRBJ2-1, with D unresolved. Trimming removed 0 bases at V and 1 base at J, with 10 bases between. CDR3 length equals 16 residues. Germline V CDR1 and CDR2: MNHEY, SMNVEV (reference sequence). The CDR3: CASSLSAGESYNEQFF. The DNA for the CDR3 is TGTGCCAGCAGTTTATCCGCCGGTGAGTCCTACAATGAGCAGTTCTTC.

The rearrangement joins TRBV28 to TRBJ2-5, with D maybe TRBD2 (5 bases). V was cut by 6 bases and J by 5 bases, with 13 bases left in between. The CDR3 contains 13 residues. Per the germline V gene, CDR1 is MDHEN and CDR2 is SYDVKM. The CDR3 coding sequence is TGTGCCAGCAGCCGGACGGGCGGGGAGACCCAGTACTTC. Protein sequence: CASSRTGGETQYF.

The chain employs TRBV9 and TRBJ2-1; 10 bases line up with TRBD1. The CDR3 contains 16 residues. Germline V gene data show CDR1 as SGDLS and CDR2 as YYNGEE. V trimming: 3 bases; J trimming: 9 bases; junction bases outside the gene matches: 12. The DNA of the CDR3 is TGTGCCAGCAGCGCATCCGGGACAGGGGTTTACGGTGAGCAGTTCTTC. Translation gives CASSASGTGVYGEQFF.

The chain uses TRBV9 and TRBJ1-1; D ambiguous. Trimming removed 0 bases from V and 2 bases from J, with 5 bases in between. Germline V gene lookup returns CDR1 SGDLS and CDR2 YYNGEE. The CDR3 is 13 residues long. In DNA form, the CDR3 reads TGTGCCAGCAGCGTAGTCTTTAACACTGAAGCTTTCTTT. Protein sequence: CASSVVFNTEAFF.

V is TRBV5-1 and J is TRBJ2-1; tentatively, D is TRBD2 (5 bases). The CDR3 runs 15 residues. Germline V gives CDR1 SGHRS, CDR2 YFSETQ. Trimming cost V 0 bases and J 0 bases, with 7 bases left between them. CDR3 protein: CASSLGGGSYNEQFF. The CDR3 coding sequence is TGCGCCAGCAGCTTGGGAGGAGGCTCCTACAATGAGCAGTTCTTC.

As regards this clone: An end of the junction does not agree with germline; a read error may underlie this. This chain links TRBV11-3 with TRBJ2-3; no definite D call. CDR1 is SGHNT, CDR2 YENEEA, per germline. The CDR3 runs 13 residues. CDR3 in amino acids: CASSPTKADTQYF. CDR3 nucleotides: TGCGCCAGCAGCCCTACCAAAGCAGATACGCAGTATTTT.

The chain uses TRBV27 and TRBJ1-2; 9 nucleotides agree with TRBD1. The V segment lost 6 bases and the J segment 1 base; nucleotides outside the gene matches: 12. CDR1 is MNHEY, CDR2 SMNVEV, per germline (reference sequence). There are 17 residues in the CDR3. CDR3: CASSHSPTGGNNYGYTF. DNA of the CDR3: TGTGCCAGCAGCCACTCCCCGACAGGGGGGAATAACTATGGCTACACCTTC.

The V call is TRBV7-2, the J call TRBJ2-3; TRBD2 agrees at 9 bases. CDR1 and CDR2 from the germline V gene are SGHTA and FQGNSA. The V and J ends lost 1 base and 7 bases, in that order; junction bases with no gene match: 9. The CDR3 sequence is 16 residues long. In nucleotides, the CDR3 is TGTGCCAGCAGCTTAGAAGGTAGCGGGAGACGAAATACGCAGTATTTT. Its translation: CASSLEGSGRRNTQYF.

This sequence joins TRBV5-8 and TRBJ2-7; 8 nucleotides match TRBD1. The V gene end was trimmed by 5 bases and the J gene end by 6 bases; junction bases not matched to a gene: 16. The CDR3 has 16 residues. Germline values: CDR1 SGHTS, CDR2 YDEGEE. CDR3 bases: TGTGCCAGCAGTCAATCACTGGACAGGGTACGACTCGAGCAGTACTTC. It yields the protein CASSQSLDRVRLEQYF.

This chain connects TRBV4-3 to TRBJ1-1, with a weak D call TRBD1 (6 bases). Looked up from germline, CDR1 is LGHNA and CDR2 is YSLEER. The CDR3 sequence is 14 residues long. The V and J ends lost 1 base and 8 bases respectively, with 14 bases between them. The CDR3 nucleotides are TGCGCCAGCAGCCAAGCATGGAAGGGGGGGGAAGCTTTCTTT. Translating it yields CASSQAWKGGEAFF.

This rearrangement joins TRBV4-1 to TRBJ1-5; the D gene is possibly TRBD1 (5 bases). Trimming shortened V by 0 bases and J by 3 bases, and 9 bases separated the two germline ends. Germline CDR1 MGHRA, CDR2 YSYEKL. The CDR3 has 15 residues. The CDR3 DNA is TGCGCCAGCAGCCAAGATCCAGGGAACAATCAGCCCCAGCATTTT. Translated: CASSQDPGNNQPQHF.

This chain connects TRBV18 to TRBJ2-3, with 8 bases that match TRBD2. The CDR3 sequence is 15 residues long. V trimming: 6 bases; J trimming: 0 bases; junction bases outside the gene matches: 5. Germline V gene data show CDR1 as KGHSH and CDR2 as LQKENI. The CDR3 DNA follows: TGTGCCAGCTCCCCTAGCGGGTCTAGCACAGATACGCAGTATTTT. This sequence encodes CASSPSGSSTDTQYF.

A word on this clone: Other DNA sequences in this sample translate to the same CDR3. The rearrangement links TRBV15 to TRBJ2-3; D might be TRBD2 (7 bases). Deletions cut 0 bases from V and 6 bases from J, with 10 bases between. CDR3 length: 14 residues. The germline V gene has CDR1 LNHNV and CDR2 YYDKDF (reference sequence). CDR3 bases: TGTGCCACCAGCAGAGATCGGGGGGCGGATACGCAGTATTTT. Protein: CATSRDRGADTQYF.

Here the CDR3 reads CASSESSPNEQFF. CDR3 nucleotide sequence: TGCGCCAGCAGTGAGTCCAGTCCCAATGAGCAGTTCTTC. This rearrangement joins TRBV10-1 to TRBJ2-1; no definite D call. Trimming removed 0 bases from V and 6 bases from J, with 6 bases in between. Looked up from germline, CDR1 is WNHNN and CDR2 is SYGVQD (reference sequence). This CDR3 is 13 amino acids long.

V and J are TRBV4-2 and TRBJ2-2, with TRBD2 matching 12 bases. The CDR3 is made up of 17 amino acids. With V trimmed by 4 bases and J by 1 base, 4 bases remained unmatched. Germline V gives CDR1 LGHNA, CDR2 YNFKEQ. CDR3 sequence (DNA): TGTGCCAGCAGCCGGAAGGGACTAGCGGGGAACACCGGGGAGCTGTTTTTT. Protein sequence: CASSRKGLAGNTGELFF.

The chain couples TRBV7-9 to TRBJ2-7; TRBD2 aligns across 8 bases. V trimming: 5 bases; J trimming: 4 bases; junction bases outside the gene matches: 7. CDR3 length equals 14 residues. Germline CDR1 is SEHNR and CDR2 is FQNEAQ (reference sequence). CDR3 residues: CASSPGGGAYEQYF. In DNA, the CDR3 is TGTGCCAGCAGCCCGGGGGGGGGCGCGTACGAGCAGTACTTC.

The V gene is TRBV18, the J gene TRBJ1-5; perhaps TRBD1 as D (5 bases). The V gene lost 6 bases and the J gene lost 4 bases, with 16 bases spanning the gap. CDR1 and CDR2 from the germline V gene are KGHSH and LQKENI. This CDR3 contains 15 residues. CDR3 DNA: TGTGCCAGCTCTTCGACAGCTTACCAAAATCAGCCCCAGCATTTT. It encodes CASSSTAYQNQPQHF.

This sequence joins TRBV9 and TRBJ2-1; 9 bases match TRBD1. This CDR3 is 20 amino acids long. The junction had 16 bases not matched to a gene; V was cut back by 3 bases and J by 0 bases. The V gene's germline CDR1 is SGDLS and CDR2 YYNGEE. DNA of the CDR3: TGTGCCAGCAGCGCACAAACAGGGGGCGTGAGTAATCCCTCCTACAATGAGCAGTTCTTC. Its protein is CASSAQTGGVSNPSYNEQFF.

The genes are TRBV25-1 and TRBJ1-1; D not certain. The germline gives CDR1 MGHDK, CDR2 SYGVNS. The V end was cut by 6 bases, the J end by 3 bases, with 8 bases between. The CDR3 is 12 amino acids. The CDR3 nucleotides read TGTGCCAGCAGGAGGAAGTACACTGAAGCTTTCTTT. Translated: CASRRKYTEAFF. Drawing the rest from reference TRBV25-1 and TRBJ1-1, the complete variable domain is EADIYQTPRYLVIGTGKKITLECSQTMGHDKMYWYQQDPGMELHLIHYSYGVNSTEKGDLSSESTVSRIRTEHFPLTLESARPSHTSQYLCASRRKYTEAFFGQGTRLTVV.

V is TRBV30 and J is TRBJ2-1; 15 positions agree with TRBD2. The CDR3 contains 18 residues. Germline loops: CDR1 GTSNPN, CDR2 SVGIG (reference sequence). After removal of 0 bases from V and 6 bases from J, the junction contained 9 bases not matched to a gene. This chain's CDR3 is CAWSVIRTSGRATNEQFF. The CDR3 region has the DNA TGTGCCTGGAGTGTAATAAGGACTAGCGGGAGGGCCACCAATGAGCAGTTCTTC. The entire variable domain, with the rest obtained from reference TRBV30 and TRBJ2-1, is as follows: SQTIHQWPATLVQPVGSPLSLECTVEGTSNPNLYWYRQAAGRGLQLLFYSVGIGQISSEVPQNLSASRPQDRQFILSSKKLLLSDSGFYLCAWSVIRTSGRATNEQFFGPGTRLTVL.

The V gene is TRBV28, the J gene TRBJ1-2; maybe TRBD1 (6 bases). The CDR3 is made up of 16 amino acids. In germline, CDR1 is MDHEN, CDR2 SYDVKM. Trimming took 6 bases from V and 0 from J, leaving 17 bases between them. The CDR3 nucleotides are TGTGCCAGCAGACCGGGACAAACTAAAGCTAACTATGGCTACACCTTC. Translation gives CASRPGQTKANYGYTF.

The CDR3 DNA follows: TGTGCCAGCAGCGTAGCCTCAGGGGAGGGCTCCTACGAGCAGTACTTC. Its protein product is CASSVASGEGSYEQYF. The chain links TRBV9 to TRBJ2-7; tentative D call: TRBD2 (7 bases). The germline CDR1 and CDR2 sequences are SGDLS and YYNGEE. The germline V and J ends were trimmed by 0 bases and 0 bases, with 13 bases remaining between them. The CDR3 has 16 amino acids.

CDR3 amino acids: CASITDTEAFF. Here the CDR3 DNA reads TGTGCCAGCATCACGGACACTGAAGCTTTCTTT. This chain links TRBV2 with TRBJ1-1; D remains ambiguous. CDR1 and CDR2 (germline): SNHLY, FYNNEI. The ends were cut back, 7 bases at V and 3 bases at J, with 6 bases in the middle. This CDR3 region has 11 residues.

V is TRBV28 and J is TRBJ2-3; possibly TRBD1 for D (6 bases). The germline V gene encodes CDR1 MDHEN and CDR2 SYDVKM. V was clipped by 2 bases and J by 9 bases, with 9 bases between them. This CDR3 region has 12 residues. The CDR3 DNA reads as TGTGCCAGCAGTTTAGTGCAGGGGACGCAGTATTTT. Amino acids: CASSLVQGTQYF.

The chain is built from TRBV5-1 and TRBJ1-2, with unresolved D. CDR1 is SGHRS, CDR2 YFSETQ, per germline. This CDR3 spans 15 amino acids. The V end was cut by 0 bases, the J end by 3 bases, with 12 bases between. CDR3 sequence: CASSLDSGMDYGYTF. The CDR3 nucleotides read TGCGCCAGCAGCTTGGATTCGGGTATGGACTATGGCTACACCTTC.